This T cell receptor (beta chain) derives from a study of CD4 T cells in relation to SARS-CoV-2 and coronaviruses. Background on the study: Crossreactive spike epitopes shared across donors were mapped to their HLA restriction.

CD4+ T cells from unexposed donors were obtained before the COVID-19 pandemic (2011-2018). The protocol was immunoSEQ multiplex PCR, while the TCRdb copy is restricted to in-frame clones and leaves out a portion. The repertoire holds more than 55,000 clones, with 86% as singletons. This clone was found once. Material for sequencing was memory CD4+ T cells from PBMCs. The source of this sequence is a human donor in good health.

CDR3 protein: CASSPLMDRGTDTQYF. CDR3 sequence (DNA): TGTGCCAGCAGCCCACTAATGGACAGGGGCACAGATACGCAGTATTTT. The rearrangement uses TRBV9 and TRBJ2-3, with 8 nucleotides matching TRBD1. The CDR3 covers 16 residues. From germline, CDR1 is SGDLS and CDR2 YYNGEE. The V and J ends lost 4 bases and 1 base, in that order; junction bases with no gene match: 8.